This T cell receptor (beta chain) was sequenced during a study of T cells in Graves' hyperthyroidism and ophthalmopathy. TCR beta CDR3 sequences were amplified from RNA transcripts. When the TCR CDR3 underwent first-round RT-PCR, the HTBI primer set was used. TCRdb used MiXCR to reprocess the multiplex PCR reads, holding one entry per CDR3 protein. The table includes hundreds of thousands of distinct CDR3 sequences, about half detected once. The study defined stable Graves' hyperthyroidism as no ophthalmopathy progression within 18 months. In patients aged 18 to 65, hyperthyroidism was newly diagnosed, with duration under 2 months. Clinical symptoms, serum thyroxine and TRAb, thyroid ultrasound and orbital computed tomography together formed the diagnostic basis. Germline assignment: CDR1 SNHLY and CDR2 FYNNEI. Deletions cut 10 bases from V and 6 bases from J, with 19 bases between. The length of the CDR3 is 14 residues.

Notes on this clonotype: Its antigen is currently unknown.

Points from the study as a whole: Clonotypes that were expanded in thyroid above 0.001 mostly appeared in blood too.

This TCR was recovered from a woman younger than 35 with Graves' hyperthyroidism. Sequencing used peripheral blood or thyroid tissue (not recorded which). V and J are TRBV2 and TRBJ1-5, with a weak D call TRBD1 (6 bases). DNA of the CDR3: TGTGCCACCCGTGGTATCGGGGGCACTCAGCCCCAGCATTTT. Protein product: CATRGIGGTQPQHF.